The 19 T cell receptor beta chains below were found in one sample sequenced in a study of blood T cells in healthy people across ages. PCR was performed a second time for about 7 to 11 cycles using a sample-barcoded 5' primer and a J-beta primer mix. TCRdb ran MiXCR on the 5' RACE reads and lists one entry per CDR3 protein. The table lists about 840,000 distinct CDR3 sequences, roughly 28% of them singletons. The sample was also reused in another study, on T cells of mothers and their children.

The sample comprised blood. These receptors originate from a woman in her 40s in good health.

As regards this clonotype: A much larger clone lies a single base off, so this may be a read error. The chain employs TRBV7-2 and TRBJ2-5, with D possibly called TRBD1 or TRBD2 (6 bases each). The CDR3 is 17 amino acids. Trimming pared 5 bases from V and 5 bases from J, leaving 24 bases between. The V gene's germline CDR1 is SGHTA and CDR2 FQGNSA. CDR3 nucleotide sequence: TGTGCCAGCAGCCCAATGGGGGCACGGCGGGGAAGGGAGACCCAGTACTTC. Protein product: CASSPMGARRGRETQYF.

This clonotype was observed many times. V usage is TRBV20-1 and J usage is TRBJ2-1; 8 bases are a match to TRBD2. Germline lookup yields CDR1 DFQATT and CDR2 SNEGSKA (reference sequence). The CDR3 runs to 14 residues. J was trimmed by 4 bases and V by 6 bases; bases with no gene match: 8. The CDR3 loop is CSARREGVYNEQFF. In DNA form, the CDR3 reads TGCAGTGCCCGACGGGAGGGTGTGTACAATGAGCAGTTCTTC.

This clonotype has ten or more counts. The V gene is TRBV12-3 or TRBV12-4, the J gene TRBJ2-1; tentatively, D is TRBD1 (7 bases). V shed 5 bases and J shed 1 base, with 12 bases lying between them. CDR3 length equals 15 residues. The CDR3 coding sequence is TGTGCCAGCAGTCCGCAGGGGGGATCCTACAATGAGCAGTTCTTC. As protein: CASSPQGGSYNEQFF.

In its sample, this clonotype was seen a few times. V gene TRBV7-2 combines with J gene TRBJ1-5; no reliable D call. CDR1 is SGHTA and CDR2 is FQGNSA in the germline V gene. The CDR3 contains 13 residues. V was pared by 7 bases and J by 4 bases, with 11 bases between. CDR3 nucleotide sequence: TGTGCCAGCAATAGGGATGGGAATCAGCCCCAGCATTTT. Translating gives CASNRDGNQPQHF. The full variable domain, with the rest looked up from reference TRBV7-2 and TRBJ1-5, is GAGVSQSPSNKVTEKGKDVELRCDPISGHTALYWYRQSLGQGLEFLIYFQGNSAPDKSGLPSDRFSAERTGGSVSTLTIQRTQQEDSAVYLCASNRDGNQPQHFGDGTRLSIL.

With regard to this clonotype: The junction shows a germline mismatch at one end, possibly a read error. The genes are TRBV28 and TRBJ2-5; weak D call: TRBD2 (7 bases). The CDR3 has 13 amino acids. CDR1 is MDHEN and CDR2 is SYDVKM in the germline V gene. CDR3 in amino acids: CASSVVGGETQDF. In DNA form, the CDR3 reads TGTGCCAGCAGCGTAGTAGGGGGGGAGACCCAGGACTTC.

This clonotype was found many times. V gene TRBV7-8 combines with J gene TRBJ1-2; 9 bases are shared with TRBD1. This CDR3 has 13 amino acids. The trim removed 5 bases at V and 6 bases at J, leaving 4 bases unmatched. Germline CDR1 SGHVS, CDR2 FQNEAQ. CDR3 DNA: TGTGCCAGCAGCCGACAGGGGGTGGATGGCTACACCTTC. It translates to CASSRQGVDGYTF.

A single count supports this clonotype. A clone one base away is much larger, so this may be a read error. This chain connects TRBV7-2 to TRBJ2-1; 9 bases align to TRBD2. This CDR3 region has 15 residues. Looked up from germline, CDR1 is SGHTA and CDR2 is FQGNSA. The CDR3 loop reads CVSSLSAGGYNEQFF. CDR3 sequence (DNA): TGTGTCAGCAGCTTAAGCGCGGGGGGGTACAATGAGCAGTTCTTC.

At least ten counts were recorded for this clonotype. The CDR3 protein is CSVRRGTDTQYF. CDR3 coding DNA: TGCAGCGTGCGTAGGGGCACAGATACGCAGTATTTT. The chain combines TRBV29-1 with TRBJ2-3; no reliable D call. Germline values: CDR1 SQVTM, CDR2 ANQGSEA. CDR3 size: 12 residues. The V end lost 6 bases, the J end lost 1 base, and 8 bases lay between the germline ends.

This clonotype was seen ten or more times. This chain joins TRBV27 and TRBJ2-7; the match to TRBD1 covers 7 bases. Germline V gene lookup returns CDR1 MNHEY and CDR2 SMNVEV (reference sequence). The CDR3 is 15 residues long. V lost 4 bases to trimming and J lost 6 bases; unmatched junction nucleotides: 12. Here the CDR3 reads CASSSKQGLTGEQYF. The CDR3 nucleotides read TGTGCCAGCAGTTCCAAACAGGGGCTAACGGGCGAGCAGTACTTC.

This clonotype was counted once. The V gene is TRBV7-9, the J gene TRBJ1-4; 7 bases fit TRBD1. V was pared by 2 bases and J by 11 bases, with 17 bases of the junction left unmatched. CDR1 is SEHNR and CDR2 is FQNEAQ in the germline V gene (reference sequence). The CDR3 runs 17 residues. As DNA, the CDR3 is TGTGCCAGCAGCTTAAACTTCCTCGGGGACAGCACGTGGAAACTGTTTTTT. Its protein is CASSLNFLGDSTWKLFF.

Ten or more counts support this clonotype. The chain is built from TRBV2 and TRBJ2-5; D unclear. The CDR3 length is 12 residues. V was trimmed by 0 bases and J by 4 bases, leaving 3 bases between them. Germline V gives CDR1 SNHLY, CDR2 FYNNEI. CDR3 DNA sequence: TGTGCCAGCAGTGAAGCACCAGAGACCCAGTACTTC. This codes for CASSEAPETQYF.

This clonotype was detected many times. This chain joins TRBV2 and TRBJ2-7; TRBD1 might be the D (6 bases). The germline gives CDR1 SNHLY, CDR2 FYNNEI. This CDR3 region has 11 residues. V lost 7 bases to trimming and J lost 10 bases, with 14 bases between them. The DNA of the CDR3 is TGTGCCAGCACTCCGGGACAAAATCAGTACTTC. Translation gives CASTPGQNQYF.

The V gene is TRBV12-3 or TRBV12-4, the J gene TRBJ2-3, with no clear D. The V end was cut by 1 base, the J end by 4 bases, with 9 bases between. The CDR3 is 14 amino acids. The CDR3 DNA reads TGTGCCAGCAGTTTAGGCATAGTTGCAGATACGCAGTATTTT. Protein product: CASSLGIVADTQYF.

The rearrangement links TRBV9 to TRBJ1-2, with 9 bases aligning to TRBD1. Losses at the gene ends were 3 bases for V and 7 bases for J; bases not matched to a gene: 10. CDR1 and CDR2 from the germline V gene are SGDLS and YYNGEE. The CDR3 has 15 amino acids. The DNA for the CDR3 is TGTGCCAGCAGCGCAAGACGGACAGGGGAAGGTGGCTACACCTTC. Translated: CASSARRTGEGGYTF. The full variable domain, rest sourced from reference TRBV9 and TRBJ1-2, is DSGVTQTPKHLITATGQRVTLRCSPRSGDLSVYWYQQSLDQGLQFLIQYYNGEERAKGNILERFSAQQFPDLHSELNLSSLELGDSALYFCASSARRTGEGGYTFGSGTRLTVV.

The V and J genes are TRBV19 and TRBJ2-1, with a weak D call TRBD1 (5 bases). Between the trimmed V and J ends, which lost 1 base and 5 bases, there was a span of 12 bases. Germline-derived CDR1 and CDR2 are LNHDA and SQIVND (reference sequence). The CDR3 sequence is 15 residues long. The chain's CDR3 is CASSIVQGPDNEQFF. CDR3 sequence (DNA): TGTGCCAGTAGTATAGTGCAGGGCCCGGACAATGAGCAGTTCTTC. Together with reference TRBV19 and TRBJ2-1, the CDR3 gives the full variable domain: DGGITQSPKYLFRKEGQNVTLSCEQNLNHDAMYWYRQDPGQGLRLIYYSQIVNDFQKGDIAEGYSVSREKKESFPLTVTSAQKNPTAFYLCASSIVQGPDNEQFFGPGTRLTVL.

The V and J genes are TRBV20-1 and TRBJ1-1, with TRBD1 as a possible D gene (5 bases). The germline V gene has CDR1 DFQATT and CDR2 SNEGSKA (reference sequence). V shed 6 bases and J shed 9 bases, with 20 bases lying between them. This CDR3 region has 13 residues. CDR3 loop: CSARISQDTQAFF. The CDR3 bases are TGCAGTGCCCGAATCTCGCAGGACACCCAAGCTTTCTTT.

The chain is built from TRBV27 and TRBJ1-1; the match to TRBD1 covers 9 bases. CDR3 size: 13 residues. The germline V gene encodes CDR1 MNHEY and CDR2 SMNVEV (reference sequence). J gave up 8 bases and V 7 bases, and 8 bases lay outside the gene matches. The CDR3 reads CASTTWTGEEAFF. As DNA, the CDR3 is TGTGCCAGCACTACCTGGACAGGGGAAGAAGCTTTCTTT.

In its sample, this clonotype was seen a few times. This chain joins TRBV9 and TRBJ2-3; TRBD2 matches 10 bases. Per germline, CDR1 SGDLS and CDR2 YYNGEE. J gave up 7 bases and V 3 bases, and 11 bases lay outside the gene matches. This CDR3 contains 16 residues. CDR3 nucleotides: TGTGCCAGCAGCGCGACAACTAGCGGGGCACGTAATACGCAGTATTTT. Encoded protein: CASSATTSGARNTQYF. The whole variable domain, remainder taken from reference TRBV9 and TRBJ2-3, is DSGVTQTPKHLITATGQRVTLRCSPRSGDLSVYWYQQSLDQGLQFLIQYYNGEERAKGNILERFSAQQFPDLHSELNLSSLELGDSALYFCASSATTSGARNTQYFGPGTRLTVL.

The chain recombines TRBV18 with TRBJ2-7, with 8 bases fitting TRBD1. Germline CDR1 reads KGHSH; CDR2 reads LQKENI. V was pared by 6 bases and J by 7 bases, with 17 bases of the junction left unmatched. The CDR3 has 16 amino acids. The CDR3 spells CASSPAIPGGRGEQYF. The CDR3 nucleotides read TGTGCCAGCTCGCCAGCGATCCCAGGGGGCCGCGGGGAGCAGTACTTC. Variable domain in full (rest from reference TRBV18 and TRBJ2-7): NAGVMQNPRHLVRRRGQEARLRCSPMKGHSHVYWYRQLPEEGLKFMVYLQKENIIDESGMPKERFSAEFPKEGPSILRIQQVVRGDSAAYFCASSPAIPGGRGEQYFGPGTRLTVT.